Listed here are 24 T cell receptor beta chains from one sample, sequenced in a study of identical twins. TCRdb reanalysed the 5' RACE reads using MiXCR and keeps one entry per CDR3 protein. The sample has 450,000 to 650,000 distinct CDR3 sequences; nearly 15% are singletons. These data also formed part of another study, on yellow fever vaccine responses in identical twins.

The sample consisted of CD4+ T cells sorted from blood. The receptor set was obtained from a woman aged 18-29 years in good health.

The chain employs TRBV6-5 and TRBJ1-2; D perhaps matches TRBD1 (6 bases). The germline V and J ends were trimmed by 4 bases and 7 bases, with 10 bases remaining between them. This CDR3 contains 12 residues. The germline V gene has CDR1 MNHEY and CDR2 SVGAGI. The CDR3 here is CASSSGVGGYTF. For the CDR3, the DNA is TGTGCCAGCAGTTCAGGGGTGGGTGGCTACACCTTC.

This clonotype has just a few counts. The chain links TRBV24-1 to TRBJ2-2, with 10 bases identical to TRBD1. CDR1 and CDR2 from the germline V gene are KGHDR and SFDVKD. The CDR3 runs 18 residues. V shed 3 bases and J 0 bases; nucleotides not matched to a gene: 6. In DNA form, the CDR3 reads TGTGCCACCAGTGATAGACAGGGGGCACGTGCGAACACCGGGGAGCTGTTTTTT. Translated, it gives CATSDRQGARANTGELFF.

In its sample, this clonotype was seen many times. The chain uses TRBV27 and TRBJ2-5; no reliable D call. CDR3 length equals 16 residues. The germline CDR1 and CDR2 sequences are MNHEY and SMNVEV (reference sequence). Trimming stripped 5 bases from V and 1 base from J, with 17 bases between. DNA for the CDR3: TGTGCCAGCAGTCCTGAAGGTCGGAACCTCCAAGAGACCCAGTACTTC. As protein: CASSPEGRNLQETQYF.

V usage is TRBV27 and J usage is TRBJ2-2, with TRBD2 matching over 11 bases. V was clipped by 6 bases and J by 2 bases; unmatched bases: 8. Looked up from germline, CDR1 is MNHEY and CDR2 is SMNVEV (reference sequence). This CDR3 has 17 residues. The CDR3 DNA reads as TGTGCCAGCAGATACAAGACTAGCGGGGCAAACACCGGGGAGCTGTTTTTT. Translated: CASRYKTSGANTGELFF.

The gene calls are TRBV5-1 and TRBJ2-7; perhaps D is TRBD1 or TRBD2 (7 bases each). The CDR3 contains 16 residues. Germline CDR1 and CDR2: SGHRS and YFSETQ. With 0 bases removed from V and 3 bases from J, the gap between germline ends came to 16 bases. DNA for the CDR3: TGCGCCAGCAGCTTGGAAGGGGGGGACAGAGGCTACGAGCAGTACTTC. Protein product: CASSLEGGDRGYEQYF.

The chain combines TRBV11-1 with TRBJ2-1, with TRBD2 identical over 10 bases. Germline values: CDR1 SGHAT, CDR2 FQDESV (reference sequence). This CDR3 has 20 residues. V lost 5 bases and J lost 4; bases outside the gene matches: 20. The chain's CDR3 is CASSLEAGGLVQSIYNEQFF. The CDR3 region has the DNA TGTGCCAGCAGCCTCGAAGCGGGGGGGCTAGTTCAATCTATTTACAATGAGCAGTTCTTC. Using reference TRBV11-1 and TRBJ2-1 for the parts outside the CDR3, the full variable domain is EAEVAQSPRYKITEKSQAVAFWCDPISGHATLYWYRQILGQGPELLVQFQDESVVDDSQLPKDRFSAERLKGVDSTLKIQPAELGDSAMYLCASSLEAGGLVQSIYNEQFFGPGTRLTVL.

The CDR3 protein is CASSLPTGTPNEKLFF. CDR3 DNA: TGTGCCAGCAGCCTTCCGACGGGGACTCCTAATGAAAAACTGTTTTTT. The chain joins TRBV4-2 to TRBJ1-4; possibly TRBD1 for D (5 bases). This CDR3 contains 16 residues. Germline V gene sequence: CDR1 LGHNA, CDR2 YNFKEQ. V dropped 4 bases and J dropped 3 bases, with 15 bases sitting between them.

The chain has TRBV18 and TRBJ2-3; D perhaps matches TRBD2 (5 bases). Trimming pared 2 bases from V and 1 base from J, leaving 13 bases between. Germline V gene sequence: CDR1 KGHSH, CDR2 LQKENI. The CDR3 contains 16 residues. The CDR3 is CASSPFASLGTDTQYF. DNA of the CDR3: TGTGCCAGCTCACCATTCGCTAGCTTGGGCACAGATACGCAGTATTTT.

The V and J genes are TRBV27 and TRBJ2-3; D call uncertain. The CDR3 extends over 16 amino acids. V was cut by 6 bases and J by 3 bases, with 19 bases left in between. The germline CDR1 and CDR2 sequences are MNHEY and SMNVEV (reference sequence). DNA of the CDR3: TGTGCCAGCAGCTTTACACTCCTGGGTGGGACAGATACGCAGTATTTT. This codes for CASSFTLLGGTDTQYF.

The rearrangement joins TRBV5-1 to TRBJ2-2; 11 bases agree with TRBD2. V gave up 2 bases and J gave up 6 bases; unmatched junction bases: 9. From germline, CDR1 is SGHRS and CDR2 YFSETQ. There are 17 residues in the CDR3. CDR3 amino acids: CASSLTTSGRGSGELFF. The CDR3 DNA follows: TGCGCCAGCAGCTTAACAACTAGCGGGAGAGGATCCGGGGAGCTGTTTTTT.

This clonotype has just a few counts. The rearrangement joins TRBV20-1 to TRBJ1-5; D is possibly TRBD1 (5 bases). CDR3 length: 14 residues. Trimming shortened V by 2 bases and J by 3 bases, and 11 bases separated the two germline ends. The germline CDR1 and CDR2 sequences are DFQATT and SNEGSKA (reference sequence). CDR3 protein: CSARPNRINQPQHF. The CDR3 nucleotides are TGCAGTGCTAGACCAAACAGGATCAATCAGCCCCAGCATTTT.

This clonotype was seen a few times. V gene TRBV5-1 combines with J gene TRBJ2-7; either TRBD1 or TRBD2 may supply D (5 bases each). The length of the CDR3 is 15 residues. Between the trimmed V and J ends, which lost 4 bases and 0 bases, there was a span of 14 bases. Germline values: CDR1 SGHRS, CDR2 YFSETQ. CDR3 coding DNA: TGCGCCAGCAGCGTAGGGGACGGAAGCTCCTACGAGCAGTACTTC. Translated, it gives CASSVGDGSSYEQYF.

The V call is TRBV7-8, the J call TRBJ2-1, with 9 bases lining up with TRBD2. Trimming removed 0 bases from V and 4 bases from J; junction bases left unmatched: 7. The CDR3 has 17 amino acids. CDR1 is SGHVS and CDR2 is FQNEAQ in the germline V gene. CDR3 protein: CASSLARSGGRYNEQFF. Here the CDR3 DNA reads TGTGCCAGCAGCTTAGCCCGTAGCGGGGGCCGTTACAATGAGCAGTTCTTC.

V usage is TRBV15 and J usage is TRBJ2-7, with TRBD2 matching 7 bases. After removal of 3 bases from V and 0 bases from J, the junction contained 8 bases not matched to a gene. The CDR3 covers 16 residues. The V gene's germline CDR1 is LNHNV and CDR2 YYDKDF (reference sequence). This CDR3 reads CATSRSLGGSSYEQYF. CDR3 coding DNA: TGTGCCACCAGCAGGTCCCTGGGAGGGAGCTCCTACGAGCAGTACTTC. Full variable domain (rest looked up from reference TRBV15 and TRBJ2-7): DAMVIQNPRYQVTQFGKPVTLSCSQTLNHNVMYWYQQKSSQAPKLLFHYYDKDFNNEADTPDNFQSRRPNTSFCFLDIRSPGLGDTAMYLCATSRSLGGSSYEQYFGPGTRLTVT.

This clonotype was detected only a few times. The chain couples TRBV5-1 to TRBJ2-2; 7 bases match TRBD1. V gave up 4 bases and J gave up 4 bases; unmatched junction bases: 10. Per the germline V gene, CDR1 is SGHRS and CDR2 is YFSETQ. This CDR3 contains 16 residues. The CDR3 sequence is CASSTWTTGTTGELFF. The CDR3 bases are TGCGCCAGCAGCACGTGGACGACAGGGACCACCGGGGAGCTGTTTTTT.

This chain joins TRBV28 and TRBJ2-5; tentatively, D is TRBD2 (5 bases). The V end lost 6 bases, the J end lost 5 bases, and 16 bases lay between the germline ends. Germline V CDR1 and CDR2: MDHEN, SYDVKM. The CDR3 loop spans 14 amino acids. The CDR3 loop is CASSQQRRGETQYF. The CDR3 DNA reads TGTGCCAGCAGCCAGCAAAGGCGCGGGGAGACCCAGTACTTC. The full variable domain, its missing parts supplied by reference TRBV28 and TRBJ2-5, is DVKVTQSSRYLVKRTGEKVFLECVQDMDHENMFWYRQDPGLGLRLIYFSYDVKMKEKGDIPEGYSVSREKKERFSLILESASTNQTSMYLCASSQQRRGETQYFGPGTRLLVL.

This clonotype was counted between two and nine times. The V and J genes are TRBV19 and TRBJ1-2; D is ambiguous. Trimming left V 5 bases short and J 5 bases short, with 18 bases between. The CDR3 contains 15 residues. Germline CDR1 is LNHDA and CDR2 is SQIVND (reference sequence). CDR3 residues: CASSGVSNIPYGYTF. CDR3 DNA: TGTGCCAGTAGTGGGGTCTCAAACATCCCATATGGCTACACCTTC.

V is TRBV5-6 and J is TRBJ1-1; no reliable D call. The CDR3 contains 13 residues. V was shortened by 4 bases and J by 3 bases, with 10 bases between the two germline ends. Germline V lookup: CDR1 SGHDT, CDR2 YYEEEE. The CDR3 spells CASSQGWYTEAFF. In nucleotides, the CDR3 is TGTGCCAGCAGCCAAGGTTGGTACACTGAAGCTTTCTTT.

The rearrangement joins TRBV2 to TRBJ2-5, with D possibly TRBD1 on 6 matching bases. This CDR3 is 12 amino acids long. Germline V gene data show CDR1 as SNHLY and CDR2 as FYNNEI. The V end was cut by 4 bases, the J end by 4 bases, with 7 bases between. As DNA, the CDR3 is TGTGCCAGCAGTGCAGGGGTAGAGACCCAGTACTTC. Amino acid sequence: CASSAGVETQYF.

This clonotype was picked up a small number of times. This chain links TRBV18 with TRBJ2-4; D uncertain. The CDR3 length is 15 residues. V dropped 5 bases and J dropped 1 base, with 12 bases sitting between them. The V gene's germline CDR1 is KGHSH and CDR2 LQKENI. The CDR3 here is CASSGDLVAKNIQYF. CDR3 coding DNA: TGTGCCAGCTCAGGAGATCTGGTGGCCAAAAACATTCAGTACTTC.

This chain uses TRBV4-2 with TRBJ2-3; no clear D gene. The V gene lost 1 base and the J gene lost 4 bases, with 12 bases spanning the gap. Germline loops: CDR1 LGHNA, CDR2 YNFKEQ. There are 15 residues in the CDR3. The CDR3 sequence is CASSQGYLGPDTQYF. Written as DNA, the CDR3 is TGTGCCAGCAGCCAAGGGTACTTAGGGCCAGATACGCAGTATTTT.

The chain links TRBV20-1 to TRBJ2-1; TRBD2 matches 8 bases. CDR1 is DFQATT and CDR2 is SNEGSKA in the germline V gene (reference sequence). The CDR3 covers 15 residues. J gave up 2 bases and V 3 bases, and 6 bases lay outside the gene matches. The CDR3 protein is CSASISGAPYNEQFF. CDR3 bases: TGCAGTGCTAGTATTAGCGGGGCCCCCTACAATGAGCAGTTCTTC.

This clonotype was found a few times. V usage is TRBV29-1 and J usage is TRBJ2-3; no clear D gene. Germline CDR1 SQVTM, CDR2 ANQGSEA. V was shortened by 0 bases and J by 1 base, with 20 bases between the two germline ends. This CDR3 has 18 residues. The CDR3 is CSVEDGFARFMGTDTQYF. The CDR3 coding sequence is TGCAGCGTTGAAGATGGATTTGCGCGGTTTATGGGCACAGATACGCAGTATTTT.

This clonotype was detected ten times or more. The chain is built from TRBV12-3 or TRBV12-4 and TRBJ2-2; D is ambiguous. Trimming stripped 3 bases from V and 0 bases from J, with 14 bases between. The CDR3 consists of 17 residues. CDR3 nucleotide sequence: TGTGCCAGCAGTTTCGAGCGTGTCATCGCGAACACCGGGGAGCTGTTTTTT. Translating it yields CASSFERVIANTGELFF.